This T cell receptor beta chain was captured by sequencing in a study of blood T cell repertoires in COVID-19. Turning to the study itself: Material from acute and convalescent COVID-19 was sourced from the United States, Italy and Spain. In each case, the material was cDNA or gDNA derived from T cells, B-cell-depleted T cells, or PBMCs.

Original processing methods: How many nucleated cells were present was estimated from reference gene primer amplification. Libraries were prepared by immunoSEQ multiplex PCR; TCRdb keeps only in-frame clonotypes and omits some of them. The V and J calls and clone size come from that table; D and trimming were worked out from the DNA. The sample holds 200,000 to 300,000 clones, more than 75% seen once. The TCR originated in a woman aged 50 to 60 with acute or convalescent COVID-19. The sample taken for sequencing was peripheral blood.

CDR3 sequence (DNA): TGTGCCAGCAGCCAAGAGAGAGATAATTCACCCCTCCACTTT. Its protein product is CASSQERDNSPLHF. The chain uses TRBV4-2 and TRBJ1-6, with D hard to call. The V gene's germline CDR1 is LGHNA and CDR2 YNFKEQ. The CDR3 is made up of 14 amino acids. Between the trimmed V and J ends, which lost 0 bases and 5 bases, there was a span of 5 bases.